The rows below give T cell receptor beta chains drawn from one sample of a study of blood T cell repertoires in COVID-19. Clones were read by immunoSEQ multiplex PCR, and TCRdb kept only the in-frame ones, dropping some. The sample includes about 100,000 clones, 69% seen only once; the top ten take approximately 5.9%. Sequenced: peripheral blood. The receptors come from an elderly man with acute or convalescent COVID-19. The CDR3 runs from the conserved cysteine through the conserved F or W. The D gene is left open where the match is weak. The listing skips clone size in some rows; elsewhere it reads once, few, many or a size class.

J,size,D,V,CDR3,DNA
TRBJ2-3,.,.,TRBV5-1,CASSLSGPSTDTQYF,TGCGCCAGCAGCTTGAGTGGCCCTAGCACAGATACGCAGTATTTT
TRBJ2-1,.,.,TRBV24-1,CATTEGNEQFF,TGTGCCACCACGGAGGGGAATGAGCAGTTCTTC
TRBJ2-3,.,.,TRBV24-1,CATSEGTGTSTDTQYF,TGTGCCACCAGTGAAGGGACGGGGACTAGCACAGATACGCAGTATTTT
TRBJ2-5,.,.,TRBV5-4,CASSLGGRQETQYF,TGTGCCAGCAGCTTGGGGGGGCGTCAAGAGACCCAGTACTTC
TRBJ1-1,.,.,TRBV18,CASSPVSGENTEAFF,TGTGCCAGCTCACCCGTGTCGGGGGAGAACACTGAAGCTTTCTTT
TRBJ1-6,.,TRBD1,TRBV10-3,CAISESKRQGRNSPLHF,TGTGCCATCAGTGAGTCTAAGAGACAGGGTCGTAATTCACCCCTCCACTTT
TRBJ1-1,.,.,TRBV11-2,CASSFRQLAEAFF,TGTGCCAGCAGCTTCCGACAGCTCGCTGAAGCTTTCTTT
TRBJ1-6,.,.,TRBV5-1,CASSLQGNENSPLHF,TGCGCCAGCAGCCTGCAGGGGAATGAAAATTCACCCCTCCACTTT
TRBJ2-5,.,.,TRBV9,CASSNRDSLGTQYF,TGTGCCAGCAGCAACCGGGATTCCTTGGGGACCCAGTACTTC
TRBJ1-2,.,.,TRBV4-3,CASSQAVIGDYGYTF,TGCGCCAGCAGCCAAGCCGTCATCGGGGACTATGGCTACACCTTC
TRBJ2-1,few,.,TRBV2,CASSDPRGQFF,TGTGCCAGCAGTGACCCGCGCGGGCAGTTCTTC
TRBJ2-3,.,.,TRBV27,CASGGASSTDTQYF,TGTGCCAGCGGAGGGGCCTCTAGCACAGATACGCAGTATTTT
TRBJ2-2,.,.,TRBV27,CASSKQGVTGELFF,TGTGCCAGCAGTAAACAGGGAGTCACCGGGGAGCTGTTTTTT
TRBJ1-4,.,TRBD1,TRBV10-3,CAISEAGGILFF,TGTGCCATCAGTGAAGCAGGGGGAATACTGTTTTTT
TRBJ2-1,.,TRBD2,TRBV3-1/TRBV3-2,CACWGGGGLEGEQFF,TGTGCCTGCTGGGGCGGGGGAGGGCTCGAAGGTGAGCAGTTCTTC
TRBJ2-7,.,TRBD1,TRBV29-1,CSVESTGGLGEQYF,TGCAGCGTTGAATCGACAGGGGGTCTTGGCGAGCAGTACTTC
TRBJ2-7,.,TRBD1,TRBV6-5,CASSYGQGAGEQYF,TGTGCCAGCAGTTACGGCCAGGGGGCGGGAGAGCAGTACTTC
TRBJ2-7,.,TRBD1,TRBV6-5,CASRAGQVNEQYF,TGTGCCAGCAGAGCCGGACAGGTCAACGAGCAGTACTTC
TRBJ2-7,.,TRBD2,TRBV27,CASRPGLRPYEQYF,TGTGCCAGCAGACCGGGACTACGGCCCTACGAGCAGTACTTC
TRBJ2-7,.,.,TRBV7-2,CASSLALGARYEQYF,TGTGCCAGCAGCTTAGCGTTGGGGGCGCGTTACGAGCAGTACTTC
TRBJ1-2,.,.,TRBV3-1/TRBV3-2,CASSQLPSADYYGYTF,TGTGCCAGCAGCCAATTGCCATCGGCAGACTACTATGGCTACACCTTC
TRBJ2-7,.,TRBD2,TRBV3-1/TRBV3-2,CASSQVPLSGLQYF,TGTGCCAGCAGCCAAGTGCCCCTTAGCGGGTTGCAGTACTTC
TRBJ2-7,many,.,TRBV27,CASSSQTRFNEQYF,TGTGCCAGCAGTTCTCAGACTAGATTCAACGAGCAGTACTTC
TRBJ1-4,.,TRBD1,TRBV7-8,CASSRQGNNEKLFF,TGTGCCAGCAGCAGACAGGGAAATAATGAAAAACTGTTTTTT
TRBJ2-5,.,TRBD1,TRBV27,CASRRETGRQETQYF,TGTGCCAGCCGTCGAGAGACAGGGCGCCAAGAGACCCAGTACTTC
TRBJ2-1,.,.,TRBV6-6,CATAAEEQFF,TGTGCCACAGCGGCGGAAGAGCAGTTCTTC
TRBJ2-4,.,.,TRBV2,CASSDRGLAKNIQYF,TGTGCCAGCAGTGATAGGGGACTAGCCAAAAACATTCAGTACTTC
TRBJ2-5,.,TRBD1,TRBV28,CAGNDRVDVQETQYF,TGTGCCGGGAATGACAGGGTGGATGTTCAAGAGACCCAGTACTTC
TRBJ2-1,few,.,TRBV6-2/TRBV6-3,CASSPVREQFF,TGTGCCAGCAGCCCGGTGAGGGAGCAGTTCTTC
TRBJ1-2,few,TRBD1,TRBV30,CAWSSGQGHYGYTF,TGTGCCTGGAGTTCGGGACAGGGGCACTATGGCTACACCTTC
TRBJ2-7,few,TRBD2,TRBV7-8,CASSPLGLAGESGLQYF,TGTGCCAGCAGCCCACTGGGACTAGCGGGAGAATCGGGTCTACAGTACTTC
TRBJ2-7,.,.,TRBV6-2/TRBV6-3,CASSYSPTGTLYEQYF,TGTGCCAGCAGTTACTCTCCGACCGGGACATTATACGAGCAGTACTTC
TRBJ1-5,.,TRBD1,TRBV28,CASTSTGTGNQPQHF,TGTGCCAGCACGTCTACCGGGACAGGTAATCAGCCCCAGCATTTT